The rows below give T cell receptor beta chains drawn from one sample of a study of blood T cell repertoires in COVID-19. Profiled with immunoSEQ multiplex PCR; TCRdb holds only in-frame clones, not every one. The table has about 270,000 clones, around nine tenths seen once; the top ten hold 13%. The sequencing input was peripheral blood. These receptors were taken from a woman in her seventies with COVID-19, enrolled during active disease. Both conserved end residues are part of each CDR3. The D gene is left open where the match is weak. Size tells how often a clone was seen (once, few, many) or the class of an expanded clone, and some rows leave it out.

TRBD2	TRBV27	15	TRBJ2-3	NA	CASSFREEFTDTQYF	TGTGCCAGCAGTTTTCGGGAGGAATTCACAGATACGCAGTATTTT
NA	TRBV5-6	15	TRBJ2-5	NA	CASSLGQAGQETQYF	TGTGCCAGCAGCTTGGGCCAGGCGGGCCAAGAGACCCAGTACTTC
NA	TRBV6-5	14	TRBJ2-3	NA	CASSRTTTEDTQYF	TGTGCCAGCAGCCGAACAACGACAGAGGATACGCAGTATTTT
NA	TRBV12-2	16	TRBJ1-2	few	CASRLEYRGRSYGYTF	TGTGCAAGTCGCTTAGAGTATAGGGGCAGGAGTTATGGCTACACCTTC
TRBD1	TRBV27	15	TRBJ2-1	NA	CASSLMGQGAPEQFF	TGTGCCAGCAGCCTCATGGGTCAGGGGGCGCCTGAGCAGTTCTTC
TRBD1	TRBV29-1	13	TRBJ2-1	NA	CSLLTGAGYEQFF	TGCAGCCTACTGACAGGGGCAGGTTATGAGCAGTTCTTC
NA	TRBV29-1	11	TRBJ1-1	NA	CSSGQNTEAFF	TGCAGCTCGGGACAGAACACTGAAGCTTTCTTT
NA	TRBV19	14	TRBJ1-1	NA	CASTRWGQETEAFF	TGTGCCAGTACCAGGTGGGGGCAGGAAACTGAAGCTTTCTTT
TRBD1	TRBV27	16	TRBJ1-6	NA	CASSLDRPYYNSPLHF	TGTGCCAGCAGTTTGGACAGGCCCTACTATAATTCACCCCTCCACTTT
NA	TRBV3-1/TRBV3-2	13	TRBJ2-7	once	CASSPRLLYEQYF	TGTGCCAGCAGCCCCCGACTACTGTATGAGCAGTACTTC
NA	TRBV12-2	21	TRBJ1-2	NA	CASRPVIPMVRRETGFFGYTF	TGTGCAAGTCGCCCCGTAATCCCGATGGTCCGTAGAGAAACAGGGTTTTTTGGCTACACCTTC
NA	TRBV5-6	14	TRBJ2-3	NA	CASSPGQDTDTQYF	TGTGCCAGCAGCCCCGGACAAGACACAGATACGCAGTATTTT
TRBD2	TRBV10-3	16	TRBJ2-1	NA	CAISAPRGGNYNEQFF	TGTGCCATCAGTGCACCTCGGGGGGGGAATTACAATGAGCAGTTCTTC
NA	TRBV19	16	TRBJ2-3	NA	CASSRVVGASTDTQYF	TGTGCCAGTAGTCGGGTGGTGGGGGCCAGCACAGATACGCAGTATTTT
NA	TRBV28	14	TRBJ2-7	NA	CASSSIREGREQYF	TGTGCCAGCAGTTCCATCCGTGAGGGGAGGGAGCAGTACTTC
NA	TRBV18	13	TRBJ1-2	few	CASSLGGLYGYTF	TGTGCCAGCTCACTAGGGGGTCTCTATGGCTACACCTTC
NA	TRBV7-9	14	TRBJ2-3	NA	CASSLTLLADTQYF	TGTGCCAGCAGCTTAACACTACTGGCAGATACGCAGTATTTT
NA	TRBV6-1	13	TRBJ2-3	NA	CASSDGQGDTQYF	TGTGCCAGCAGTGACGGTCAGGGGGATACGCAGTATTTT
NA	TRBV5-8	15	TRBJ2-5	NA	CASSLAQGPQETQYF	TGTGCCAGCAGCTTGGCGCAGGGGCCCCAAGAGACCCAGTACTTC
NA	TRBV5-1	14	TRBJ2-7	NA	CASSFTGFSYEQYF	TGCGCCAGCAGCTTTACAGGATTCTCCTACGAGCAGTACTTC
NA	TRBV7-2	15	TRBJ1-2	NA	CASSLRRESNYGYTF	TGTGCCAGCAGCCTAAGGAGGGAGTCTAACTATGGCTACACCTTC
NA	TRBV5-6	11	TRBJ1-2	many	CASSLVSGYTF	TGTGCCAGCAGCTTGGTGTCAGGGTACACCTTC
TRBD1	TRBV7-2	14	TRBJ2-5	NA	CASSSDRARVTQYF	TGTGCCAGCAGCTCTGACAGGGCCCGGGTGACCCAGTACTTC
TRBD2	TRBV27	14	TRBJ2-1	NA	CASKSSGGAYEQFF	TGTGCCAGCAAGTCTAGCGGGGGGGCCTATGAGCAGTTCTTC
NA	TRBV30	14	TRBJ1-1	NA	CAWSPITVNTEAFF	TGTGCCTGGAGTCCTATCACAGTGAACACTGAAGCTTTCTTT
TRBD1	TRBV3-1/TRBV3-2	17	TRBJ2-2	NA	CASSLATGTGKAGELFF	TGTGCCAGCAGCCTAGCTACCGGGACAGGGAAAGCCGGGGAGCTGTTTTTT
TRBD1	TRBV5-8	16	TRBJ2-7	NA	CASSPWAGQGSYEQYF	TGTGCCAGCAGCCCCTGGGCGGGACAGGGATCCTACGAGCAGTACTTC
NA	TRBV3-1/TRBV3-2	13	TRBJ2-2	NA	CASSQLLAGELFF	TGTGCCAGCAGCCAGCTACTAGCCGGGGAGCTGTTTTTT
NA	TRBV18	16	TRBJ2-4	NA	CASSPPSAGAKNIQYF	TGTGCCAGCTCACCACCCTCTGCAGGAGCCAAAAACATTCAGTACTTC
TRBD2	TRBV27	13	TRBJ2-7	NA	CASSSPGTSEQYF	TGTGCCAGCAGTTCCCCTGGGACTAGCGAGCAGTACTTC
TRBD1	TRBV4-3	18	TRBJ1-1	many	CASSQDLSGTGANTEAFF	TGCGCCAGCAGCCAAGATCTTTCAGGGACAGGGGCAAACACTGAAGCTTTCTTT
NA	TRBV21-1	17	TRBJ2-5	NA	CASSKARLAGSQETQYF	TGTGCCAGCAGCAAAGCGCGGCTAGCGGGGAGCCAAGAGACCCAGTACTTC
TRBD1	TRBV6-5	14	TRBJ1-5	NA	CASNGQGLDQPQHF	TGTGCCAGCAACGGACAGGGTCTGGATCAGCCCCAGCATTTT
NA	TRBV9	14	TRBJ2-7	few	CASSVEGALAEQYF	TGTGCCAGCAGCGTAGAGGGGGCACTAGCCGAGCAGTACTTC
TRBD1	TRBV12-3/TRBV12-4	13	TRBJ2-7	NA	CASSPQGAYEQYF	TGTGCCAGCAGTCCACAGGGGGCGTACGAGCAGTACTTC
NA	TRBV6-5	14	TRBJ2-7	NA	CASSPTGRPYEQYF	TGTGCCAGCAGCCCCACAGGGAGACCCTACGAGCAGTACTTC
NA	TRBV6-5	14	TRBJ1-1	NA	CASSQLQGHTEAFF	TGTGCCAGCAGTCAGCTACAGGGACACACTGAAGCTTTCTTT
NA	TRBV6-6	16	TRBJ1-5	NA	CASSPPRQGRNQPQHF	TGTGCCAGCAGCCCCCCCCGGCAGGGCCGCAATCAGCCCCAGCATTTT
TRBD1	TRBV18	15	TRBJ1-6	NA	CASSPVTGGNSPLHF	TGTGCCAGCTCACCAGTGACAGGGGGAAATTCACCCCTCCACTTT